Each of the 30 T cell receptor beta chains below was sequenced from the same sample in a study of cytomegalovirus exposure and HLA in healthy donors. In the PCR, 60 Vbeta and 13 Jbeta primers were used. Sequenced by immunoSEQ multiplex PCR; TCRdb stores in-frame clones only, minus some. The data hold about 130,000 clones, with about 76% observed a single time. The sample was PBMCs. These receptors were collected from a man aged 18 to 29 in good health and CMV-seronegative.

CDR3 sequence (DNA): TGTGCCAGCAGCCGACTGACTAGCGGGGGGCAAGAGACCCAGTACTTC. It translates to CASSRLTSGGQETQYF. V is TRBV27 and J is TRBJ2-5; 13 nucleotides line up with TRBD2. This CDR3 has 16 amino acids. In germline, CDR1 is MNHEY, CDR2 SMNVEV (reference sequence). The trim removed 6 bases at V and 2 bases at J, leaving 6 bases unmatched.

CDR3 loop: CASSEEGDSYGYTF. The CDR3 DNA reads TGTGCCAGCAGTGAAGAGGGAGATTCCTATGGCTACACCTTC. The chain uses TRBV6-1 and TRBJ1-2, with no clear D. The CDR3 covers 14 residues. Trimming cost V 1 base and J 4 bases, with 10 bases left between them. Germline CDR1 MNHNS, CDR2 SASEGT.

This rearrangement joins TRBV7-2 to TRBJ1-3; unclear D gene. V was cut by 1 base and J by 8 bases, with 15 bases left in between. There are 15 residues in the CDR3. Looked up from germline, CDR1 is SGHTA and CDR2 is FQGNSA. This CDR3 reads CASSLDSGGVDTIYF. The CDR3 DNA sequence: TGTGCCAGCAGCTTAGACTCAGGTGGTGTGGACACCATATATTTT.

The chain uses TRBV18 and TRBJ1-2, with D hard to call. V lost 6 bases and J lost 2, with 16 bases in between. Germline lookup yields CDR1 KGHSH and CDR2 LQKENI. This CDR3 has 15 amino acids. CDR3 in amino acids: CASSGREEANYGYTF. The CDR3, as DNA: TGTGCCAGCTCCGGGCGGGAGGAGGCAAACTATGGCTACACCTTC.

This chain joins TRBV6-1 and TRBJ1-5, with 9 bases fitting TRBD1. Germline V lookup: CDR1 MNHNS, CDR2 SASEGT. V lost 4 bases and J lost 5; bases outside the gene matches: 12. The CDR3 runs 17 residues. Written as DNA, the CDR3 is TGTGCCAGCAGTGCTTACCTAACAGGGGGCGAAGATCAGCCCCAGCATTTT. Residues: CASSAYLTGGEDQPQHF.

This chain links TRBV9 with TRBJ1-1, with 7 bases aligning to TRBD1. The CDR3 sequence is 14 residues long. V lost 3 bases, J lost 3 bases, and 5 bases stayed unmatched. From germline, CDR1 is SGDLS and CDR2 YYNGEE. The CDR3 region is CASSATGSDTEAFF. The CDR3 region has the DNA TGTGCCAGCAGCGCGACAGGGTCAGACACTGAAGCTTTCTTT.

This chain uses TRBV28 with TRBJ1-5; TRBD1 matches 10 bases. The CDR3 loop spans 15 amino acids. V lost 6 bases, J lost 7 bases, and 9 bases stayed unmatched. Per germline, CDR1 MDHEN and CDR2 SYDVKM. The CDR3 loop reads CASSPGQGMGQPQHF. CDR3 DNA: TGTGCCAGCAGCCCGGGACAGGGGATGGGGCAGCCCCAGCATTTT.

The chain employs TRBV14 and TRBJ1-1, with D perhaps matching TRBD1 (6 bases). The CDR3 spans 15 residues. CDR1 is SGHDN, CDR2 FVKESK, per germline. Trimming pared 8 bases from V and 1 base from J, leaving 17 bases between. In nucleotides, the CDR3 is TGTGCCAGCTTAAAAGACCCGACAGGGAACACTGAAGCTTTCTTT. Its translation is CASLKDPTGNTEAFF.

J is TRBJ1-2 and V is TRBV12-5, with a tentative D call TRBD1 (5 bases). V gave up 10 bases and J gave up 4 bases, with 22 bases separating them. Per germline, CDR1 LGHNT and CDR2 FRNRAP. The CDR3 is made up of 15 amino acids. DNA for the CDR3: TGTGCTACCGGCGGACCCGGGGGGAGATTCTATGGCTACACCTTC. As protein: CATGGPGGRFYGYTF.

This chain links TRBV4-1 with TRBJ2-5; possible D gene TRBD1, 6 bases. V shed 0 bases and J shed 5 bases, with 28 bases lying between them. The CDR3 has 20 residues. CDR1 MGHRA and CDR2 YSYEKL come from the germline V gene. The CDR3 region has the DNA TGCGCCAGCAGCCAAGAGGGATACAGGGCTATAGGGGGACGTGGGGAGACCCAGTACTTC. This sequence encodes CASSQEGYRAIGGRGETQYF.

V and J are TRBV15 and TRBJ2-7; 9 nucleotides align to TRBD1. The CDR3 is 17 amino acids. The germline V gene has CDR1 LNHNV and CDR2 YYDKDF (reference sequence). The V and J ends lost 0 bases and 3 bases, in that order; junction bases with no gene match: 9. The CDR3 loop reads CATSREIGGTGLYEQYF. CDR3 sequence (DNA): TGTGCCACCAGCAGAGAGATTGGCGGGACAGGGCTCTACGAGCAGTACTTC.

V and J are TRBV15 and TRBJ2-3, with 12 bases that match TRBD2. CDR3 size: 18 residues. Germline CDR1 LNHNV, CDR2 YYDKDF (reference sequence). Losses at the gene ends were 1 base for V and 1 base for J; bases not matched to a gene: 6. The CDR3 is CATSRALAGGPGTDTQYF. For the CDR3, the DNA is TGTGCCACCAGCAGAGCCCTAGCGGGGGGGCCCGGCACAGATACGCAGTATTTT.

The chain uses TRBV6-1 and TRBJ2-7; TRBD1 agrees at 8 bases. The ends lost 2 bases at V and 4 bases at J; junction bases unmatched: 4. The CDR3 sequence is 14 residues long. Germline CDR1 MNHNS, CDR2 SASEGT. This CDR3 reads CASSEWTGRYEQYF. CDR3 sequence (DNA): TGTGCCAGCAGTGAATGGACAGGGAGGTACGAGCAGTACTTC.

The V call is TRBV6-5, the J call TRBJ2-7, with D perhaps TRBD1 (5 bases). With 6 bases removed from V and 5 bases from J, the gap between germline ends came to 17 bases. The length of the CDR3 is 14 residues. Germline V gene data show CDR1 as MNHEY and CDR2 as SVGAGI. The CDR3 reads CASSPTVTIDEQYF. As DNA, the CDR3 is TGTGCCAGCAGCCCGACAGTAACAATCGACGAGCAGTACTTC.

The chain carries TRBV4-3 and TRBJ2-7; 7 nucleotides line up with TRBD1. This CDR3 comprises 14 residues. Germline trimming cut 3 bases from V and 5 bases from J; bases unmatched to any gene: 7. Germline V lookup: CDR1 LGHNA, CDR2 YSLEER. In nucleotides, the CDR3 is TGCGCCAGCAGCCATAGGGTAACAGGGGACGAGCAGTACTTC. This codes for CASSHRVTGDEQYF.

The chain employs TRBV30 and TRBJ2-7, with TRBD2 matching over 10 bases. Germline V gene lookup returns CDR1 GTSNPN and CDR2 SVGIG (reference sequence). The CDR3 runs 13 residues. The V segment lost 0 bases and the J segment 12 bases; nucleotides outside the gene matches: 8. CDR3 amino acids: CAWSVGTSGDAYF. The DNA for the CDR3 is TGTGCCTGGAGTGTAGGAACTAGCGGGGATGCGTACTTC.

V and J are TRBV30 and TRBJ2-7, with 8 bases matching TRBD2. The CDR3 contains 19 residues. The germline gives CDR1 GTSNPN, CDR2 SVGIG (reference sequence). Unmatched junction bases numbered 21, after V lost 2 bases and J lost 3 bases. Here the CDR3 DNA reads TGTGCCTGGAGTCGGGGGGGTTCAAGGGACCACCACACATACTACGAGCAGTACTTC. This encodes CAWSRGGSRDHHTYYEQYF.

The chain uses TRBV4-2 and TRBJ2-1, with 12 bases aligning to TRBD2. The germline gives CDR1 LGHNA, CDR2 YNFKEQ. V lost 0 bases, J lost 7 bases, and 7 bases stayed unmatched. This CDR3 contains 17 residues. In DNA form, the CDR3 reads TGTGCCAGCAGCCAAGAACTCCTAGCGGGGGGGAGGAATGAGCAGTTCTTC. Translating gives CASSQELLAGGRNEQFF.

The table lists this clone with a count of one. The CDR3 protein is CASSFEGAGGMPQHF. The CDR3 region has the DNA TGTGCCAGCAGTTTCGAAGGGGCAGGGGGGATGCCCCAGCATTTT. The chain is built from TRBV27 and TRBJ1-5; TRBD1 aligns across 7 bases. Looked up from germline, CDR1 is MNHEY and CDR2 is SMNVEV (reference sequence). V lost 3 bases and J lost 9; bases outside the gene matches: 11. This CDR3 has 15 amino acids.

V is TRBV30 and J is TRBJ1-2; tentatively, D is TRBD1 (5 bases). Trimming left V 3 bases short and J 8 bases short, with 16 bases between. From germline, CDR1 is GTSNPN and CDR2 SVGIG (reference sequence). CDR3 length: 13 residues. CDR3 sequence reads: CAWSALSQGGYTF. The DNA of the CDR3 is TGTGCCTGGAGCGCTCTCTCCCAGGGAGGCTACACCTTC.

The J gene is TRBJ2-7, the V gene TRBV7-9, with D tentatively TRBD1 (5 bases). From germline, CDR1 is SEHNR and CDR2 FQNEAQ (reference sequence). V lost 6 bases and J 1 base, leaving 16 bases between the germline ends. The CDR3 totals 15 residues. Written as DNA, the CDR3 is TGTGCCAGCAGTTCCTCGAGGACACCATCCTACGAGCAGTACTTC. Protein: CASSSSRTPSYEQYF.

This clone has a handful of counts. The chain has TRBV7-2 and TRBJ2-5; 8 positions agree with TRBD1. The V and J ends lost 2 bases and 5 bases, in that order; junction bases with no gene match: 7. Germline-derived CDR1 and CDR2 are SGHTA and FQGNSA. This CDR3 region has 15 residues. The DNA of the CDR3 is TGTGCCAGCAGCTTAACGGCAGGGGGCTTGGAGACCCAGTACTTC. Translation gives CASSLTAGGLETQYF.

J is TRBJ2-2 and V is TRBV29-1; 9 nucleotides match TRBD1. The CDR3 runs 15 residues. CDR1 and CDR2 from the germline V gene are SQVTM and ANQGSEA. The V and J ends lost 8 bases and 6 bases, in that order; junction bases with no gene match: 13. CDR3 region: CSPDPLQGAAGELFF. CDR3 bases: TGCAGCCCTGACCCGTTACAGGGGGCGGCCGGGGAGCTGTTTTTT.

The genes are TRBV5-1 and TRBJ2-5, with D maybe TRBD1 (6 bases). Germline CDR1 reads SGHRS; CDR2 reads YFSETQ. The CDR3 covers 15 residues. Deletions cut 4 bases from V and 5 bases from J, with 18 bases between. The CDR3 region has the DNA TGCGCCAGCAGCGTACCGCCTACAGGGATGGAGACCCAGTACTTC. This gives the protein CASSVPPTGMETQYF. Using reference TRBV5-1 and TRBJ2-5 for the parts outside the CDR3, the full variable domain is KAGVTQTPRYLIKTRGQQVTLSCSPISGHRSVSWYQQTPGQGLQFLFEYFSETQRNKGNFPGRFSGRQFSNSRSEMNVSTLELGDSALYLCASSVPPTGMETQYFGPGTRLLVL.

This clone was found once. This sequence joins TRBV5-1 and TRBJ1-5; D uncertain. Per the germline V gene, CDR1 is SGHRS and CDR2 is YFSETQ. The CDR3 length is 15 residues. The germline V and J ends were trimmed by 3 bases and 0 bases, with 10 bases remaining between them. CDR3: CASSYEGVSNQPQHF. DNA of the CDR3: TGCGCCAGCAGCTACGAGGGAGTTAGCAATCAGCCCCAGCATTTT.

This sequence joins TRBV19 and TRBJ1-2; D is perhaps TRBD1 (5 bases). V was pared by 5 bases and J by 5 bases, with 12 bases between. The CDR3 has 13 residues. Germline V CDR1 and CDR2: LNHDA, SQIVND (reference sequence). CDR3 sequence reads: CASSPAGPYGYTF. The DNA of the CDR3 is TGTGCCAGTAGTCCGGCGGGGCCTTATGGCTACACCTTC.

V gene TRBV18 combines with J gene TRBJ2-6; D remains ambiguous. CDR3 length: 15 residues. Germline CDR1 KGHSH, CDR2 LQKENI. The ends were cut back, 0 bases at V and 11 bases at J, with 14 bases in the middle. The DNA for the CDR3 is TGTGCCAGCTCACCACCGAGGCGGCCCGTCCACGTCCTGACTTTC. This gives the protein CASSPPRRPVHVLTF.

The CDR3: CASSANSNQPQHF. CDR3 nucleotides: TGTGCCAGCAGTGCGAATAGCAATCAGCCCCAGCATTTT. V and J are TRBV6-6 and TRBJ1-5; D is unresolved. Trimming left V 5 bases short and J 0 bases short, with 5 bases between. Germline V gene lookup returns CDR1 MNHNY and CDR2 SVGAGI (reference sequence). CDR3 length: 13 residues.

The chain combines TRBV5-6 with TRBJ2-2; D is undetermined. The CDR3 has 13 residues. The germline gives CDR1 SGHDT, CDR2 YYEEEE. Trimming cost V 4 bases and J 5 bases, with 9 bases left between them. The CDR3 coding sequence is TGTGCCAGCAGCCAGATCTCGACCGGGGAGCTGTTTTTT. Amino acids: CASSQISTGELFF.

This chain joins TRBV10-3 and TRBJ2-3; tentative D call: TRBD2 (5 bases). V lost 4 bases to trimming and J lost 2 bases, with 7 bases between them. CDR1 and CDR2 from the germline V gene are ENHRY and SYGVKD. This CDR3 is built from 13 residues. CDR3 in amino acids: CAISGGLTDTQYF. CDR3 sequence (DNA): TGTGCCATCAGTGGCGGGCTCACAGATACGCAGTATTTT.